One TCR beta chain is described in this entry. Its antigen is unidentified. CDR1 is SGHNT and CDR2 is YYREEE in the germline V gene (reference sequence). V was pared by 0 bases and J by 4 bases, with 5 bases of the junction left unmatched. This CDR3 has 16 residues. Some clones are missing from TCRdb's copy, which holds only in-frame ones; the method was immunoSEQ multiplex PCR. Among approximately 300,000 clones listed, 86% were seen once. The sample comes from a study of cytomegalovirus exposure and HLA in healthy donors. Study-level results: Listed as cytomegalovirus-associated were about 160 TCR beta chains.

The sample comprised PBMCs. The receptor was isolated from a woman aged 18-29 years in good health and CMV-seronegative. This chain joins TRBV5-4 and TRBJ2-1, with TRBD2 matching 9 bases. The chain's CDR3 is CASSLVGTSFYNEQFF. The CDR3 DNA sequence: TGTGCCAGCAGCTTGGTGGGGACTAGCTTTTACAATGAGCAGTTCTTC.